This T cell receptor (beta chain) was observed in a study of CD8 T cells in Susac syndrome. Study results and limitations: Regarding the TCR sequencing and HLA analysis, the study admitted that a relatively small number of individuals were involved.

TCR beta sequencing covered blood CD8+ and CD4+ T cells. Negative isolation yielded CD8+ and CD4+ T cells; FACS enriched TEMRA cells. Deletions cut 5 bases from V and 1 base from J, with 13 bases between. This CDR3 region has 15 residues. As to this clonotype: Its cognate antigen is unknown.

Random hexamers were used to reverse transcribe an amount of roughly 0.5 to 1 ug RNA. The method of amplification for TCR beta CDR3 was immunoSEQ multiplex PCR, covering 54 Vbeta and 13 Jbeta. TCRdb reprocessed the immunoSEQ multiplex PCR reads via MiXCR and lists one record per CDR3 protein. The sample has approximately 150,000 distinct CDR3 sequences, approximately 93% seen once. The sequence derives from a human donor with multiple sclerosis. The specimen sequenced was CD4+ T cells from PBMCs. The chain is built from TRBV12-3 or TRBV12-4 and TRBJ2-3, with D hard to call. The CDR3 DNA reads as TGTGCCAGCAGTCTCCCAAGGTTAGGCACAGATACGCAGTATTTT. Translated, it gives CASSLPRLGTDTQYF.